The present T cell receptor beta chain was sequenced within a study of cytomegalovirus exposure and HLA in healthy donors. General study findings and limits: According to the study, about 180 TCR beta chains were cytomegalovirus-associated. A later analysis found first-cohort TCR clusters tended to co-occur in the 90 to 150 validation repertoires.

This table comes from immunoSEQ multiplex PCR, and its TCRdb copy is limited to in-frame clones, with some not included. Of 55,000 to 70,000 clones in the sample, roughly 91% were seen once. The V and J ends lost 1 base and 8 bases respectively, with 16 bases between them. The CDR3 has 15 residues. CDR1 and CDR2 (germline): SGHKS, YYEKEE (reference sequence). On this clone itself: What it binds is not known.

The genes are TRBV5-5 and TRBJ2-1; D is perhaps TRBD1 (5 bases). This TCR was sampled from a woman aged 25-40 years in good health and CMV-seronegative. Material: PBMCs. The CDR3 spells CASSLNFQGGYEQFF. CDR3 nucleotides: TGTGCCAGCAGCTTGAATTTCCAGGGTGGCTATGAGCAGTTCTTC.